A selection of T cell receptor beta chains follows, all from one sample in a study of cytomegalovirus exposure and HLA in healthy donors. Measured with immunoSEQ multiplex PCR; TCRdb has only the in-frame clones, and not every one. The data contain roughly 55,000 clones, around 81% of them singletons. The material sequenced was PBMCs. The source of these receptors is a boy aged 5-17 years in good health and CMV-seropositive. The CDR3 runs from the conserved cysteine through the conserved F or W. The D gene is left open where the match is weak. Clone size is given for some rows only: seen once, a few or many times, or a class if the clone is expanded.

D gene: TRBD1; J gene: TRBJ1-5; clone size: .; V gene: TRBV19; CDR3 DNA: TGTGCCAGTAGTCCTCAGGGACAGCTTAATCAGCCCCAGCATTTT; CDR3 protein: CASSPQGQLNQPQHF
D gene: TRBD2; J gene: TRBJ2-1; clone size: .; V gene: TRBV7-8; CDR3 DNA: TGTGCCAGCAGCTTAAACCCCCGGGGGGTACACTACAATGAGCAGTTCTTC; CDR3 protein: CASSLNPRGVHYNEQFF
D gene: .; J gene: TRBJ2-7; clone size: .; V gene: TRBV7-9; CDR3 DNA: TGTGCCAGCAGCCACTCCCGCAGGGTCTCCGAGCAGTACTTC; CDR3 protein: CASSHSRRVSEQYF
D gene: TRBD1; J gene: TRBJ1-2; clone size: once; V gene: TRBV7-2; CDR3 DNA: TGTGCCAGCAGCTCCAGACAGGGCGAGGGGGGCTACACCTTC; CDR3 protein: CASSSRQGEGGYTF
D gene: .; J gene: TRBJ2-7; clone size: .; V gene: TRBV2; CDR3 DNA: TGTGCCAGCAGTGATGGAGGGAACGAGCAGTACTTC; CDR3 protein: CASSDGGNEQYF
D gene: .; J gene: TRBJ2-2; clone size: .; V gene: TRBV11-2; CDR3 DNA: TGTGCCAGCAGCCGGACTCCGGGGGGGGAGCTGTTTTTT; CDR3 protein: CASSRTPGGELFF
D gene: .; J gene: TRBJ2-7; clone size: .; V gene: TRBV5-1; CDR3 DNA: TGCGCCAGCAGCTTGGGTAGCTCTCTTGAGCAGTACTTC; CDR3 protein: CASSLGSSLEQYF
D gene: TRBD1; J gene: TRBJ1-2; clone size: .; V gene: TRBV4-1; CDR3 DNA: TGCGCCAGCAGCCAAGCAGGGGGCTATGGCTACACCTTC; CDR3 protein: CASSQAGGYGYTF
D gene: .; J gene: TRBJ1-5; clone size: .; V gene: TRBV4-1; CDR3 DNA: TGCGCCAGCAGCCAGGGGGGGGATCAGCCCCAGCATTTT; CDR3 protein: CASSQGGDQPQHF
D gene: .; J gene: TRBJ2-5; clone size: .; V gene: TRBV12-2; CDR3 DNA: TGTGCAAGTATAAACGCTAGCGGAGAAGAGACCCAGTACTTC; CDR3 protein: CASINASGEETQYF
D gene: .; J gene: TRBJ1-4; clone size: .; V gene: TRBV28; CDR3 DNA: TGTGCCAGCGTCGGGGGGGGCTTTGGGGAAAAACTGTTTTTT; CDR3 protein: CASVGGGFGEKLFF
D gene: .; J gene: TRBJ1-1; clone size: .; V gene: TRBV7-2; CDR3 DNA: TGTGCCAGCAGCTTAGCGCGGGCAGTAATAGCTTTCTTT; CDR3 protein: CASSLARAVIAFF
D gene: .; J gene: TRBJ2-7; clone size: .; V gene: TRBV25-1; CDR3 DNA: TGTGCCAGCAGTGACGCGGGTGAGGCGAGGCACGAGCAGTACTTC; CDR3 protein: CASSDAGEARHEQYF
D gene: TRBD2; J gene: TRBJ2-1; clone size: .; V gene: TRBV7-8; CDR3 DNA: TGTGCCAGCAGCCCGACTAGCGGGGGCCCATATGAGCAGTTCTTC; CDR3 protein: CASSPTSGGPYEQFF
D gene: TRBD1; J gene: TRBJ1-5; clone size: .; V gene: TRBV6-1; CDR3 DNA: TGTGCCAGTGTGGTACAGGGGGATCAGCCCCAGCATTTT; CDR3 protein: CASVVQGDQPQHF
D gene: .; J gene: TRBJ1-3; clone size: .; V gene: TRBV10-1; CDR3 DNA: TGCGCCAGTACTAAGGGGTGGGTAAACCGATATTTT; CDR3 protein: CASTKGWVNRYF
D gene: TRBD1; J gene: TRBJ2-7; clone size: .; V gene: TRBV25-1; CDR3 DNA: TGTGCCAGCAGTGAGACAGGGCCAACAATTGAGCAGTACTTC; CDR3 protein: CASSETGPTIEQYF
D gene: TRBD1; J gene: TRBJ2-2; clone size: few; V gene: TRBV5-1; CDR3 DNA: TGCGCCAGCAGCTTGGGGGACAGGGGCGGCACCGGGGAGCTGTTTTTT; CDR3 protein: CASSLGDRGGTGELFF
D gene: .; J gene: TRBJ2-3; clone size: .; V gene: TRBV6-4; CDR3 DNA: TGTGCCAGCAGTACCGGGACACGCCTCACAGATACGCAGTATTTT; CDR3 protein: CASSTGTRLTDTQYF
D gene: .; J gene: TRBJ2-7; clone size: .; V gene: TRBV25-1; CDR3 DNA: TGTGCCAGCAGTGAAGAGGCCGCGCACTCCTACGAGCAGTACTTC; CDR3 protein: CASSEEAAHSYEQYF
D gene: TRBD1; J gene: TRBJ2-7; clone size: .; V gene: TRBV7-9; CDR3 DNA: TGTGCCAGCAGCTTGATACGGGACAGCATATACGAGCAGTACTTC; CDR3 protein: CASSLIRDSIYEQYF
D gene: .; J gene: TRBJ2-2; clone size: few; V gene: TRBV21-1; CDR3 DNA: TGTGCCAGCAGCAAAAGCGGGGGAGTCACTATTACCGGGGAGCTGTTTTTT; CDR3 protein: CASSKSGGVTITGELFF
D gene: .; J gene: TRBJ1-1; clone size: few; V gene: TRBV4-1; CDR3 DNA: TGCGCCAGCAAAGTCGTCGGTATTACTGAAGCTTTCTTT; CDR3 protein: CASKVVGITEAFF
D gene: .; J gene: TRBJ2-7; clone size: few; V gene: TRBV5-8; CDR3 DNA: TGTGCCAGCAAAAGAGGCTCGCCTAGCAGCTACGAGCAGTACTTC; CDR3 protein: CASKRGSPSSYEQYF